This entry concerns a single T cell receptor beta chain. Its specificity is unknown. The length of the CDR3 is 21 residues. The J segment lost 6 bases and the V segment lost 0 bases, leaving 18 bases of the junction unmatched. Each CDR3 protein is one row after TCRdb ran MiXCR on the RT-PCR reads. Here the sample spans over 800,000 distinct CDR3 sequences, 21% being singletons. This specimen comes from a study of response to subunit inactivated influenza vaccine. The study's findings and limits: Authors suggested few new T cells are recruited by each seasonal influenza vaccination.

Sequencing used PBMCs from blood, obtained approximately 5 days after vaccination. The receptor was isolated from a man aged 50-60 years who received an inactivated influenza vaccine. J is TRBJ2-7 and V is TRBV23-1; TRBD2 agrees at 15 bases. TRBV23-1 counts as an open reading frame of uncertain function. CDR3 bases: TGCGCCAGCAGTCAATCCTCGCCGGGACAGAGGACTAGCGGGAGGGCCGGCGAGCAGTACTTC. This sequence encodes CASSQSSPGQRTSGRAGEQYF.